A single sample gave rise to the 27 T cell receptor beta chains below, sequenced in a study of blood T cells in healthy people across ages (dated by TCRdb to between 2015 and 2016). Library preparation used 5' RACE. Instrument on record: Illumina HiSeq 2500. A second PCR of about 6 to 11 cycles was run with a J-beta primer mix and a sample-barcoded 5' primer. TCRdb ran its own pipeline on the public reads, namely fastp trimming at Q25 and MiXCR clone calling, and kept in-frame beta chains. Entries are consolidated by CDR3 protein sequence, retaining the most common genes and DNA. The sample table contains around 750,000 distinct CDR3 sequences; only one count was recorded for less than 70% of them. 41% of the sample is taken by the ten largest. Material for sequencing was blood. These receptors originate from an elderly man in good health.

CDR3 bases: TGTGCCAGCAGTGAAGCGCTTCTATCACCCCTCCACTTT. It codes for CASSEALLSPLHF. The V gene is TRBV6-1, the J gene TRBJ1-6, with no clear D. Per the germline V gene, CDR1 is MNHNS and CDR2 is SASEGT. The CDR3 extends over 13 amino acids. V shed 0 bases and J shed 10 bases, with 7 bases lying between them.

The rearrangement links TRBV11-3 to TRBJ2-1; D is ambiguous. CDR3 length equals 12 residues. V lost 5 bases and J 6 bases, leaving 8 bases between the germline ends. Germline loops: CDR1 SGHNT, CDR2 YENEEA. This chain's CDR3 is CASSKGPNEQFF. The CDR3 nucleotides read TGTGCCAGCAGCAAAGGGCCCAATGAGCAGTTCTTC.

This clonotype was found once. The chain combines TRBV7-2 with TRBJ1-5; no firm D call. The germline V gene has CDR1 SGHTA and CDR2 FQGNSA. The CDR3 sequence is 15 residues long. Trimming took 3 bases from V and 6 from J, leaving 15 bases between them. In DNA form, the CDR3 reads TGTGCCAGCAGCTTCAAATGGGCCTCAACTCAGCCCCAGCATTTT. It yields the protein CASSFKWASTQPQHF.

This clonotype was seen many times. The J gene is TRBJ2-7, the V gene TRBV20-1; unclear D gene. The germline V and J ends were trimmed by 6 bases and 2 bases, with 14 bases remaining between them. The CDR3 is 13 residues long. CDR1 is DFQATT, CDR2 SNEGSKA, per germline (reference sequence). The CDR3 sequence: CSARPGSAYEQYF. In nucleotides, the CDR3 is TGCAGTGCGAGACCTGGGTCAGCCTACGAGCAGTACTTC.

In DNA, the CDR3 is TGCAGCGTTCGGGACACCCTAGAGACCCAGTACTTC. Translating it yields CSVRDTLETQYF. V usage is TRBV29-1 and J usage is TRBJ2-5, with TRBD1 as a possible D gene (6 bases). Germline CDR1 SQVTM, CDR2 ANQGSEA. This CDR3 comprises 12 residues. The ends were cut back, 5 bases at V and 4 bases at J, with 11 bases in the middle.

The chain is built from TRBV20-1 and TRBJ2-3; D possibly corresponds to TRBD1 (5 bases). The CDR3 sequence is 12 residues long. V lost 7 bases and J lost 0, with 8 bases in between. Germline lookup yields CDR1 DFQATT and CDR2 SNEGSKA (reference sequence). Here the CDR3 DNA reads TGCAGTGACCAGGGCAGCACAGATACGCAGTATTTT. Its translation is CSDQGSTDTQYF.

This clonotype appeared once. CDR3 amino acids: CASSLDFSNQPQHF. The CDR3 DNA is TGTGCCAGCAGCTTAGATTTTAGCAATCAGCCCCAGCATTTT. The V and J genes are TRBV7-9 and TRBJ1-5; D gene uncertain. Germline lookup yields CDR1 SEHNR and CDR2 FQNEAQ (reference sequence). CDR3 length: 14 residues. Trimming pared 1 base from V and 0 bases from J, leaving 4 bases between.

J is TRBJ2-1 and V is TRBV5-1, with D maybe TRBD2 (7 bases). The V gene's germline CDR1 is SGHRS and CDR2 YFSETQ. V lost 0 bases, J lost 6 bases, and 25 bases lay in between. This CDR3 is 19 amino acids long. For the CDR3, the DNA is TGCGCCAGCAGCTTGGGTCGGGGCAGGGGACTAAGGAACCTCAATGAGCAGTTCTTC. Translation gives CASSLGRGRGLRNLNEQFF.

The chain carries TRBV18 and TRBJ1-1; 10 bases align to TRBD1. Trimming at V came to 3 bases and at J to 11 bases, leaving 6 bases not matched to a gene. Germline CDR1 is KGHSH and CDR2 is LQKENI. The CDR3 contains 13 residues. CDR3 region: CASSPIGQGEAFF. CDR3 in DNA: TGTGCCAGCTCACCGATCGGACAGGGGGAGGCTTTCTTT.

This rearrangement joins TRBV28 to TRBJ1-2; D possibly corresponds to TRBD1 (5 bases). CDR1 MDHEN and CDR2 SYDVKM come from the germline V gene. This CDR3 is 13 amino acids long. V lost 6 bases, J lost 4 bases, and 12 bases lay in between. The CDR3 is CASRIPTVYGYTF. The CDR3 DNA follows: TGTGCCAGCAGAATCCCGACAGTCTATGGCTACACCTTC.

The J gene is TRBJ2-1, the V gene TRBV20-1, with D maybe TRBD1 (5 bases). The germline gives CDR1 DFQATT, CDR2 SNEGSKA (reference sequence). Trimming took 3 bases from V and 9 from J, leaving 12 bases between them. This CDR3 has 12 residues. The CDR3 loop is CSASVRQGEQFF. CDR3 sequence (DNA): TGCAGTGCTAGCGTCAGGCAGGGTGAGCAGTTCTTC.

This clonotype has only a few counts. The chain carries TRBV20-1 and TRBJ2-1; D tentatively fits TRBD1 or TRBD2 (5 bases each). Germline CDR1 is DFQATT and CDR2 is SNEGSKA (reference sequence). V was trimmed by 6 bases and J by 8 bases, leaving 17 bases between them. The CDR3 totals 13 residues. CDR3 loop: CSAESGTLYEQFF. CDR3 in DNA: TGCAGTGCCGAGTCCGGGACCCTCTATGAGCAGTTCTTC.

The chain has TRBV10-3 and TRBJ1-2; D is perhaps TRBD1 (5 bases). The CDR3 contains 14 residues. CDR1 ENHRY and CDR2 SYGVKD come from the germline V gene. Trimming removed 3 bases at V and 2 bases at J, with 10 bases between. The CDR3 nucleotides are TGTGCCATCAGTGACCCAGGGAGAAACTATGGCTACACCTTC. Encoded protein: CAISDPGRNYGYTF.

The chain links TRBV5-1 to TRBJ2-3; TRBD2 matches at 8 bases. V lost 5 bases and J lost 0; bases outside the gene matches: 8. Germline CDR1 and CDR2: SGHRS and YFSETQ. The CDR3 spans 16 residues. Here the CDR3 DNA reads TGCGCCAGCAGTCGCTGGGGCGGGGGGAGCACAGATACGCAGTATTTT. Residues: CASSRWGGGSTDTQYF. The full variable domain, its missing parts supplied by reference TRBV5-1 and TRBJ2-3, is KAGVTQTPRYLIKTRGQQVTLSCSPISGHRSVSWYQQTPGQGLQFLFEYFSETQRNKGNFPGRFSGRQFSNSRSEMNVSTLELGDSALYLCASSRWGGGSTDTQYFGPGTRLTVL.

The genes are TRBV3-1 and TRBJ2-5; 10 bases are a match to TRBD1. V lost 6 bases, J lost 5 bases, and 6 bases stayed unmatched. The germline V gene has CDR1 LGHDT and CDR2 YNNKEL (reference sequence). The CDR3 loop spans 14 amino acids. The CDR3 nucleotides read TGTGCCAGCAGTAGACAGGGGGCGGCGGAGACCCAGTACTTC. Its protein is CASSRQGAAETQYF.

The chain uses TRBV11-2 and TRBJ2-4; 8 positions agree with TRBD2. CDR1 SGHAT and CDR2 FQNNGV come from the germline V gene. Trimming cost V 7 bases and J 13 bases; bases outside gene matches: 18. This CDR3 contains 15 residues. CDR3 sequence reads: CASNLLAGGLGEQYF. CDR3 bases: TGTGCCAGCAACCTGCTTGCGGGAGGCTTGGGAGAGCAGTACTTC. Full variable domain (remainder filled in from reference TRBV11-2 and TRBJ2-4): EAGVAQSPRYKIIEKRQSVAFWCNPISGHATLYWYQQILGQGPKLLIQFQNNGVVDDSQLPKDRFSAERLKGVDSTLKIQPAKLEDSAVYLCASNLLAGGLGEQYFGAGTRLSVL.

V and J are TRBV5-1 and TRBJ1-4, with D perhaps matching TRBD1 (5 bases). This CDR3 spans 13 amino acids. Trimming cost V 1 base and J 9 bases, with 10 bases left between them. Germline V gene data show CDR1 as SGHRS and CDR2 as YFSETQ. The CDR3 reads CASSLRGDQKLFF. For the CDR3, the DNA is TGCGCCAGCAGCTTGCGAGGGGATCAAAAACTGTTTTTT.

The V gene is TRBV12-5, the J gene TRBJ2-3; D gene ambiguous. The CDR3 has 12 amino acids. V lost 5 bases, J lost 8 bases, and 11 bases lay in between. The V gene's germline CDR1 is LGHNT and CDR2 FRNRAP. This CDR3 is CASGPGVGTQYF. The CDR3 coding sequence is TGTGCTAGTGGTCCCGGTGTGGGTACGCAGTATTTT.

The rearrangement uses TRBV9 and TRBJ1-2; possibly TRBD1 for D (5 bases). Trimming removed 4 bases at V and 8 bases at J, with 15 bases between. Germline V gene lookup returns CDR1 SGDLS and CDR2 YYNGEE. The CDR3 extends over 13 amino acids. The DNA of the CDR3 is TGTGCCAGCAGCTCGAGGGGTACAGGCGGCTACACCTTC. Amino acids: CASSSRGTGGYTF. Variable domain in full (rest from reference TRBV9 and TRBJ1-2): DSGVTQTPKHLITATGQRVTLRCSPRSGDLSVYWYQQSLDQGLQFLIQYYNGEERAKGNILERFSAQQFPDLHSELNLSSLELGDSALYFCASSSRGTGGYTFGSGTRLTVV.

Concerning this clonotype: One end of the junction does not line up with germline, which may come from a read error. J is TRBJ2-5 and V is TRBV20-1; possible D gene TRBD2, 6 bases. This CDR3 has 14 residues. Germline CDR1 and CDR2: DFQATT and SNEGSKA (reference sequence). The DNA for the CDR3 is TGCGGTGCTAGCGCAACGGGGAAACAAGAGACCCAGTACTTC. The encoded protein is CGASATGKQETQYF.

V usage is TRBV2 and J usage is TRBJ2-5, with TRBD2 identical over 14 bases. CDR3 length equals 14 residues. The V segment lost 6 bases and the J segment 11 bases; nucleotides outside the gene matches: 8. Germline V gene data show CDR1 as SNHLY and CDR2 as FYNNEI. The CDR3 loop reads CASRPGTSGSEQYF. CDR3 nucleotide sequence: TGTGCCAGCAGGCCCGGGACTAGCGGGAGTGAGCAGTACTTC.

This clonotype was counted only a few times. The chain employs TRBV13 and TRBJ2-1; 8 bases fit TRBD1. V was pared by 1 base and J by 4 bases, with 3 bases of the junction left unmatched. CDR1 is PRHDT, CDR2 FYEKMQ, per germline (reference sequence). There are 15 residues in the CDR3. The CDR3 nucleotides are TGTGCCAGCAGCTTAGACACAGGGGGGTACAATGAGCAGTTCTTC. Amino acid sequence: CASSLDTGGYNEQFF.

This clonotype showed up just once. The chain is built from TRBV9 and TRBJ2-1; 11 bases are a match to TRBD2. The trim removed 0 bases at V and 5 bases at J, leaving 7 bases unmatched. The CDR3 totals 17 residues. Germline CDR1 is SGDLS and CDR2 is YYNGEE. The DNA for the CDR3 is TGTGCCAGCAGCGTAGGGCTTCGGGGACTAGCGGACAATGAGCAGTTCTTC. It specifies CASSVGLRGLADNEQFF.

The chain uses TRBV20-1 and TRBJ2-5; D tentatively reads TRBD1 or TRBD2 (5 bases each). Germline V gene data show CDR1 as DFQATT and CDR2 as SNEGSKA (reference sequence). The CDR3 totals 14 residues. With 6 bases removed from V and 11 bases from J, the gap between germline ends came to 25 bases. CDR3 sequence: CSAARDQVVNEQYF. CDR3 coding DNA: TGCAGTGCCGCCCGGGACCAAGTTGTTAATGAGCAGTACTTC.

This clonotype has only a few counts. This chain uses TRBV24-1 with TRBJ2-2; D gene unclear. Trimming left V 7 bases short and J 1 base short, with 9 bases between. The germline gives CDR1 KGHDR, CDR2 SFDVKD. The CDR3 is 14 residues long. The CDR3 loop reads CATRRTENTGELFF. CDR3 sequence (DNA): TGTGCCACCAGAAGGACGGAGAACACCGGGGAGCTGTTTTTT.

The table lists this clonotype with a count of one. CDR3 in DNA: TGTGCCAGCAGTTTCGTTAAACTAGCGGGTCGAGAGGCCCAGTACTTC. This translates into CASSFVKLAGREAQYF. V usage is TRBV28 and J usage is TRBJ2-7; 9 bases agree with TRBD2. The CDR3 runs 16 residues. V shed 3 bases and J 10 bases; nucleotides not matched to a gene: 16. The germline V gene encodes CDR1 MDHEN and CDR2 SYDVKM.

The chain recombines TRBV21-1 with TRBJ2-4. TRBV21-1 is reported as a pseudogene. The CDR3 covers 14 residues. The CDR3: CASSKRASYNEQYF. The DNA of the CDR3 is TGTGCCAGCAGCAAAAGAGCCTCATACAATGAGCAGTACTTC.